The 20 T cell receptor beta chains listed next were all sequenced from one sample in a study of CD8 T cells in Susac syndrome. Reverse transcription of about 0.45 to 1 ug RNA was performed with random hexamers. MiXCR was run by TCRdb on the immunoSEQ multiplex PCR reads, yielding one entry per CDR3 protein. Counted here are roughly 190,000 distinct CDR3 sequences, approximately 93% occurring once; the ten biggest clones make up approximately 0.098%. What was sequenced was CD4+ T cells from PBMCs. These receptors were obtained from a human donor in good health.

The genes are TRBV9 and TRBJ2-7; 11 bases align to TRBD1. The CDR3 extends over 16 amino acids. CDR1 and CDR2 (germline): SGDLS, YYNGEE. V gave up 4 bases and J gave up 7 bases; unmatched junction bases: 13. CDR3 coding DNA: TGTGCCAGCAGCACCGGGACAGGGGGTAACACTGGGGAGCAGTACTTC. It yields the protein CASSTGTGGNTGEQYF.

This clonotype was recorded only once. The gene calls are TRBV29-1 and TRBJ1-5; a possible D gene is TRBD1 (5 bases). From germline, CDR1 is SQVTM and CDR2 ANQGSEA. V gave up 6 bases and J gave up 9 bases, with 18 bases separating them. The CDR3 runs 13 residues. CDR3 in amino acids: CSVRAAQGSPQHF. For the CDR3, the DNA is TGCAGCGTCCGGGCGGCGCAGGGCTCGCCCCAGCATTTT.

The J gene is TRBJ2-6, the V gene TRBV7-3; a possible D gene is TRBD1 (6 bases). CDR1 and CDR2 (germline): SGHTA, FQGTGA. Trimming took off 5 bases at V and 4 bases at J, with 15 bases between the two ends. This CDR3 region has 16 residues. The DNA for the CDR3 is TGTGCCAGCAGCCCGGACAGCCCGATGGGGGCCAACGTCCTGACTTTC. Amino acid sequence: CASSPDSPMGANVLTF.

The chain carries TRBV12-3 or TRBV12-4 and TRBJ1-4; tentatively, D is TRBD1 (5 bases). V was shortened by 6 bases and J by 0 bases, with 17 bases between the two germline ends. CDR3 length equals 17 residues. The CDR3 DNA sequence: TGTGCCAGCAGGCCGGGACCTCCCTTGGCAACTAATGAAAAACTGTTTTTT. Amino acids: CASRPGPPLATNEKLFF.

The rearrangement uses TRBV29-1 and TRBJ1-2, with D maybe TRBD1 (5 bases). Germline assignment: CDR1 SQVTM and CDR2 ANQGSEA. V was clipped by 4 bases and J by 6 bases, with 15 bases between them. CDR3 length: 13 residues. CDR3 amino acids: CSVGSGMGHGYTF. In DNA form, the CDR3 reads TGCAGCGTTGGATCAGGGATGGGCCATGGCTACACCTTC.

This chain connects TRBV12-3 or TRBV12-4 to TRBJ1-1; no reliable D call. Trimming removed 7 bases from V and 6 bases from J, with 15 bases in between. This CDR3 comprises 13 residues. The chain's CDR3 is CASTRPSLSEAFF. The DNA for the CDR3 is TGTGCCAGCACCAGACCATCTTTGTCTGAAGCTTTCTTT.

V is TRBV6-6 and J is TRBJ1-2, with a tentative D call TRBD1 (5 bases). Germline V gene sequence: CDR1 MNHNY, CDR2 SVGAGI (reference sequence). The CDR3 runs to 13 residues. Trimming shortened V by 5 bases and J by 8 bases, and 15 bases separated the two germline ends. CDR3 sequence reads: CASSLETWGGYTF. The CDR3 nucleotides read TGTGCCAGCAGTCTGGAAACTTGGGGCGGCTACACCTTC.

The chain is built from TRBV3-1 and TRBJ2-1; TRBD1 agrees at 7 bases. After removal of 2 bases from V and 8 bases from J, the junction contained 6 bases not matched to a gene. Germline CDR1 and CDR2: LGHDT and YNNKEL (reference sequence). The CDR3 is made up of 14 amino acids. The CDR3 DNA sequence: TGTGCCAGCAGCCAACCACAGGGGCGGGATGAGCAGTTCTTC. Its translation is CASSQPQGRDEQFF.

In DNA, the CDR3 is TGTGCCAGCAGGGTGGGCACCGAAGAGACCCAGTACTTC. This gives the protein CASRVGTEETQYF. This sequence joins TRBV28 and TRBJ2-5; D unresolved. Germline CDR1 reads MDHEN; CDR2 reads SYDVKM. The CDR3 loop spans 13 amino acids. Trimming left V 6 bases short and J 3 bases short, with 11 bases between.

The chain combines TRBV4-3 with TRBJ2-3, with 13 bases that match TRBD2. The trim removed 4 bases at V and 0 bases at J, leaving 7 bases unmatched. CDR3 length: 18 amino acids. Germline-derived CDR1 and CDR2 are LGHNA and YSLEER. CDR3 sequence: CASSLQLAGGASTDTQYF. The CDR3 bases are TGCGCCAGCAGCCTTCAACTAGCGGGGGGGGCTAGCACAGATACGCAGTATTTT.

V is TRBV28 and J is TRBJ1-5; tentative D call: TRBD1 (6 bases). CDR1 and CDR2 from the germline V gene are MDHEN and SYDVKM. Trimming took off 8 bases at V and 1 base at J, with 9 bases between the two ends. The CDR3 spans 13 residues. The CDR3 region has the DNA TGTGCCAGCCTTACAGGGAGCAATCAGCCCCAGCATTTT. Translating gives CASLTGSNQPQHF.

The genes are TRBV10-3 and TRBJ2-7; TRBD2 matches 7 bases. V was pared by 3 bases and J by 8 bases, with 4 bases of the junction left unmatched. This CDR3 contains 12 residues. Germline CDR1 and CDR2: ENHRY and SYGVKD. The CDR3 sequence: CAISDLGGKQYV. The CDR3, as DNA: TGTGCCATCAGTGACCTGGGGGGGAAGCAGTACGTC.

The chain has TRBV28 and TRBJ1-6; 8 positions agree with TRBD1. This CDR3 comprises 15 residues. V was pared by 5 bases and J by 5 bases, with 5 bases of the junction left unmatched. Germline values: CDR1 MDHEN, CDR2 SYDVKM. The CDR3 nucleotides read TGTGCCAGCAGTGAGGACAGGGATCATAATTCACCCCTCCACTTT. This sequence encodes CASSEDRDHNSPLHF.

This clonotype was found once. The chain has TRBV12-3 or TRBV12-4 and TRBJ2-6; weak D call: TRBD1 (6 bases). The CDR3 spans 17 residues. V lost 2 bases, J lost 0 bases, and 11 bases lay in between. CDR3 sequence: CASSLLVQGSGANVLTF. CDR3 sequence (DNA): TGTGCCAGCAGTTTACTCGTACAGGGCTCTGGGGCCAACGTCCTGACTTTC.

The rearrangement uses TRBV10-3 and TRBJ2-5; 11 bases align to TRBD2. Germline trimming cut 3 bases from V and 0 bases from J; bases unmatched to any gene: 6. The CDR3 length is 17 residues. Germline CDR1 is ENHRY and CDR2 is SYGVKD. The CDR3: CAISDGFSGGDQETQYF. CDR3 coding DNA: TGTGCCATCAGTGACGGATTTAGCGGGGGGGACCAAGAGACCCAGTACTTC.

The chain has TRBV19 and TRBJ2-1; tentatively, D is TRBD1 (6 bases). This CDR3 contains 13 residues. Trimming removed 5 bases from V and 2 bases from J, with 7 bases in between. From germline, CDR1 is LNHDA and CDR2 SQIVND (reference sequence). The CDR3 DNA sequence: TGTGCCAGTAGTGGGGGCGCCTACAATGAGCAGTTCTTC. This gives the protein CASSGGAYNEQFF.

The chain is built from TRBV5-1 and TRBJ1-2; 8 bases agree with TRBD1. Germline V gene sequence: CDR1 SGHRS, CDR2 YFSETQ. The ends lost 0 bases at V and 8 bases at J; junction bases unmatched: 12. This CDR3 region has 16 residues. CDR3 nucleotides: TGCGCCAGCAGCTTGGTTGGACAGGGAAGGACGGAAGGCTACACCTTC. Residues: CASSLVGQGRTEGYTF.

The V gene is TRBV7-2, the J gene TRBJ2-5; 12 bases match TRBD2. The germline V gene has CDR1 SGHTA and CDR2 FQGNSA. CDR3 size: 16 residues. V gave up 0 bases and J gave up 4 bases; unmatched junction bases: 3. As DNA, the CDR3 is TGTGCCAGCAGCTTAGCCGTGACTAGCGGGGGAGAGACCCAGTACTTC. Amino acid sequence: CASSLAVTSGGETQYF.

This chain connects TRBV5-1 to TRBJ1-2; D possibly corresponds to TRBD1 (5 bases). CDR1 and CDR2 (germline): SGHRS, YFSETQ. Trimming pared 3 bases from V and 0 bases from J, leaving 15 bases between. This CDR3 spans 16 amino acids. DNA for the CDR3: TGCGCCAGCAGCTCCTCCACAGGCGCTACTAACTATGGCTACACCTTC. This codes for CASSSSTGATNYGYTF.

This clonotype occurred a few times. This chain links TRBV5-1 with TRBJ2-2; maybe TRBD2 (6 bases). Germline CDR1 and CDR2: SGHRS and YFSETQ. This CDR3 contains 15 residues. Deletions cut 8 bases from V and 0 bases from J, with 14 bases between. The CDR3 sequence: CASARDFPNTGELFF. CDR3 coding DNA: TGCGCCAGTGCCCGGGACTTTCCGAACACCGGGGAGCTGTTTTTT.